Listed below are T cell receptor beta chains from one sample, sequenced in a study of T cell changes during pregnancy in multiple sclerosis. The repertoire was sequenced with immunoSEQ multiplex PCR; TCRdb's copy has only in-frame clones and lacks some. Here the sample spans about 93,000 clones, more than 85% being singletons. This material consisted of peripheral blood, taken before pregnancy. Receptors were obtained from a female donor with multiple sclerosis, enrolled in a pregnancy study. The conserved cysteine and the conserved F or W are not part of the CDR3 here. Each record gives: J gene, V gene, clone size, CDR3 protein. The listing skips clone size in some rows; elsewhere it reads once, few, many or a size class.

TRBJ2-2	TRBV30	.	AWSVGVAGGTGELF
TRBJ1-2	TRBV5-1	.	ASSDAGTPNYGYT
TRBJ2-7	TRBV4-2	.	ASSQEASGGRNEQY
TRBJ1-5	TRBV28	.	ASSLRGYSNQPQH
TRBJ2-5	TRBV6-1	.	ASSEWGLAGKETQY
TRBJ2-3	TRBV7-6	.	ASSARRDRHTDTQY
TRBJ2-7	TRBV19	.	ASSRQGSSYEQY
TRBJ2-7	TRBV5-1	.	ASSLEAGGRSSYEQY
TRBJ2-1	TRBV5-1	.	ASSLAGTSGMNEQF
TRBJ1-3	TRBV19	once	ASRQTEHLGNTIY
TRBJ1-6	TRBV2	.	ASSWTVSYNSPLH
TRBJ2-3	TRBV5-1	.	ASSLVLAGLDTQY
TRBJ2-1	TRBV6-5	.	ASSYSEGTYNEQF
TRBJ2-3	TRBV28	.	ASRPGTGWDTQY
TRBJ2-7	TRBV27	.	ASNKGAHEQY
TRBJ2-7	TRBV4-3	once	ASSQCRDRVDEQY
TRBJ2-7	TRBV6-5	.	ASSSQTLSSYEQY
TRBJ2-1	TRBV27	.	ASSLEGTEKQF
TRBJ2-3	TRBV7-2	.	ASSSSGRAIADTQY
TRBJ1-1	TRBV10-3	.	AIRSGQGDNTEAF
TRBJ2-7	TRBV9	.	ASSVETGAGNEQY
TRBJ2-7	TRBV4-1	.	ASSPEVTRPYEQY
TRBJ2-3	TRBV7-3	.	ASSFSGSRIDTQY
TRBJ2-7	TRBV11-2	once	ASSPTSGSSYEQY
TRBJ1-1	TRBV30	.	AWSVRGGGNTEAF
TRBJ2-1	TRBV14	.	ASSPFLEGEQF
TRBJ1-5	TRBV4-1	.	ASSQEGGTIGQPQH
TRBJ2-1	TRBV15	.	ATSRTSDYNEQF
TRBJ2-1	TRBV9	.	ASSLGGGDLKQF
TRBJ1-3	TRBV7-9	.	ASSFTGTSGNTIY
TRBJ1-4	TRBV11-2	.	ASSSLGGLQTNEKLF
TRBJ1-2	TRBV7-9	.	ASSFLDYGYT
TRBJ2-7	TRBV19	.	ASSIGGTYEQY
TRBJ2-1	TRBV7-2	.	ASSLVRLAVYNEQF
TRBJ1-1	TRBV29-1	.	SVQQGRAEAF
TRBJ1-4	TRBV2	.	ASDREATNEKLF
TRBJ1-2	TRBV5-1	.	ASREQGTATRYT
TRBJ2-1	TRBV28	.	ASSSGTSGKDEQF
TRBJ1-6	TRBV5-1	.	ASSADVGDYNSPLH
TRBJ1-4	TRBV7-6	.	ASSPTTGSMVKLF
TRBJ1-5	TRBV19	.	ASSIDPDRGQKYQPQH
TRBJ2-7	TRBV28	.	ASSSSSGLSYEQY
TRBJ1-1	TRBV19	.	ASSRQGGNTEAF
TRBJ2-5	TRBV5-1	.	ASSTLSGTGYSETQY
TRBJ1-2	TRBV9	.	ASQKLTGGLGYT
TRBJ2-5	TRBV7-9	.	ASSPRSSGGKTQY
TRBJ2-2	TRBV5-4	.	ASSSSNTGELF
TRBJ2-7	TRBV27	.	ASSFRVGQGGSYEQY
TRBJ1-1	TRBV5-1	.	ASRWDRGNTEAF
TRBJ2-3	TRBV15	.	ATSMIVRGTTTDTQY
TRBJ2-7	TRBV5-1	.	ASSSELAGGPYEQY
TRBJ2-1	TRBV18	.	ASSPGRQAEQF
TRBJ2-1	TRBV7-6	.	ASGPFRNEQF
TRBJ1-2	TRBV10-3	.	AISETGGQGVNDYGYT